The entry that follows covers one T cell receptor (beta chain) sequence. This record belongs to a study of blood T cell repertoires in COVID-19. Across the study: Specimens from acute and convalescent COVID-19 originated in the United States, Italy and Spain. In each case, the material was cDNA or gDNA derived from T cells, B-cell-depleted T cells, or PBMCs.

Looked up from germline, CDR1 is SGHRS and CDR2 is YFSETQ. CDR3 length equals 15 residues. V shed 3 bases and J shed 4 bases, with 16 bases lying between them. In the original processing: Estimation of nucleated cell counts relied on the amplification of reference gene primers. Assay: immunoSEQ multiplex PCR; the TCRdb copy retains only in-frame clones and omits some. For V, J and clone size, that table is used; D and trimming come from the DNA. The repertoire has 55,000 to 70,000 clones, 82% of them found once; the top ten carry approximately 20%. The material sequenced was peripheral blood. This sequence joins TRBV5-1 and TRBJ1-2, with D possibly being TRBD1 (5 bases). This receptor was identified in a woman aged 55-69 years with acute or convalescent COVID-19. CDR3 residues: CASSSAPQGLYGYTF. CDR3 nucleotide sequence: TGCGCCAGCAGCTCCGCCCCCCAGGGACTCTATGGCTACACCTTC.